The clone carrying this T cell receptor beta chain was counted between two and nine times. What it binds is unknown. A far larger clone is one base from this, pointing to a likely read error. Ipilimumab CTLA-4 blockade and focal radiation were given to patients with chemo-refractory metastatic non-small-cell lung cancer. The trim removed 5 bases at V and 5 bases at J, leaving 6 bases unmatched. Germline V lookup: CDR1 MGHRA, CDR2 YSYEKL. The CDR3 runs to 13 residues. This specimen belongs to a study of radiotherapy plus CTLA-4 blockade in lung cancer. Looking at the study overall: Disease control reached around 30%, with objective responses in around 20%. Study-wide results and limits: An expansion of tumor-derived TCR clones occurred in blood after radiotherapy plus ipilimumab. Early shifts in blood T cell clones, with interferon-beta, reportedly predicted response best.

Sequencing used immunoSEQ multiplex PCR; TCRdb keeps in-frame clones, though not all of them. The sample carries about 53,000 clones, around 84% recorded once. The sequencing used peripheral blood, collected from a patient treated with radiotherapy plus ipilimumab. This TCR was recovered from a human donor with non-small cell lung cancer whose response to radiotherapy plus ipilimumab could not be evaluated. The chain has TRBV4-1 and TRBJ2-7; 7 nucleotides match TRBD2. The CDR3 sequence is CASSVVGGDEQYF. The DNA for the CDR3 is TGCGCCAGCAGCGTAGTGGGGGGGGACGAGCAGTACTTC.